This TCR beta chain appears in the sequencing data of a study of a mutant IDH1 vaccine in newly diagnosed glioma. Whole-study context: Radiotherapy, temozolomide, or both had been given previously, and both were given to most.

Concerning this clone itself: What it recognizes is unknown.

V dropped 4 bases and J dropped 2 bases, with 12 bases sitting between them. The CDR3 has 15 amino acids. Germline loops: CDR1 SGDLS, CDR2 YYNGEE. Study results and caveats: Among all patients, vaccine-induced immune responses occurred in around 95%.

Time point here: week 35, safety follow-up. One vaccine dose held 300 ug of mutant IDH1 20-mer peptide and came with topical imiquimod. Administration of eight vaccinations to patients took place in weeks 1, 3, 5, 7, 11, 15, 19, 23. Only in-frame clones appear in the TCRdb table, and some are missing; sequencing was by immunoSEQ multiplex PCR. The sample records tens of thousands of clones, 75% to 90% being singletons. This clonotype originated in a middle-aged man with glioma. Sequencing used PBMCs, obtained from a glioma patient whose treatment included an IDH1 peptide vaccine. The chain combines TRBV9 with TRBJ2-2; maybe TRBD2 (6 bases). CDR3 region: CASSRAGSNTGELFF. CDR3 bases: TGTGCCAGCAGCCGAGCGGGTTCTAACACCGGGGAGCTGTTTTTT.